This T cell receptor (beta chain) was captured by sequencing in a study of response to subunit inactivated influenza vaccine. General study results and limits: New T cells are recruited in small numbers by each seasonal influenza vaccination, according to the authors' suggestion.

Comments on this clonotype: Antigen unknown.

From the RT-PCR reads, TCRdb called clonotypes with MiXCR, one entry per CDR3 protein. The table has 500,000 or so distinct CDR3 sequences, approximately 16% seen once. The sequences come from CD4+ T cells sorted from PBMCs, collected less than 25 months after vaccination. This receptor was taken from a man aged 50 to 75 who received an inactivated influenza vaccine.

Here the CDR3 reads CASSYSDRAYEQYF. As DNA, the CDR3 is TGTGCCAGCAGTTACTCGGACAGAGCCTACGAGCAGTACTTC. The chain combines TRBV6-5 with TRBJ2-7, with a tentative D call TRBD1 (6 bases). CDR3 length: 14 residues. The germline V gene has CDR1 MNHEY and CDR2 SVGAGI. Trimming cost V 0 bases and J 2 bases, with 8 bases left between them.